Presented here are 16 T cell receptor beta chains from one specimen sequenced in a study of T cells after yellow fever vaccination. TCRdb reprocessed the 5' RACE reads with MiXCR, giving one entry per CDR3 protein. The sample includes about 360,000 distinct CDR3 sequences, under 7.5% of them seen just once. Sequences were derived from PBMCs, sampled 5 days after the yellow fever booster vaccination. The source is a man aged 25-45 years who received the YFV17D yellow fever vaccine.

This clonotype was found a few times. The chain links TRBV7-9 to TRBJ2-2, with a possible D match to TRBD1 (6 bases). CDR1 is SEHNR and CDR2 is FQNEAQ in the germline V gene (reference sequence). Trimming pared 5 bases from V and 1 base from J, leaving 11 bases between. This CDR3 is built from 15 residues. CDR3 amino acids: CASSPLDRNTGELFF. DNA for the CDR3: TGTGCCAGCAGCCCCCTGGACAGGAACACCGGGGAGCTGTTTTTT.

The chain uses TRBV28 and TRBJ2-6, with D perhaps being TRBD1 or TRBD2 (6 bases each). The germline V and J ends were trimmed by 7 bases and 2 bases, with 12 bases remaining between them. Germline lookup yields CDR1 MDHEN and CDR2 SYDVKM. The length of the CDR3 is 15 residues. CDR3 coding DNA: TGTGCCAGCACACCGGGGGCGGCTGGGGCCAACGTCCTGACTTTC. Protein product: CASTPGAAGANVLTF.

The V and J genes are TRBV19 and TRBJ2-1; TRBD2 agrees at 7 bases. The CDR3 totals 13 residues. Unmatched junction bases numbered 4, after V lost 3 bases and J lost 8 bases. CDR1 LNHDA and CDR2 SQIVND come from the germline V gene (reference sequence). CDR3 sequence (DNA): TGTGCCAGTAGTATCGGGGGGATCTATGAGCAGTTCTTC. Its protein is CASSIGGIYEQFF.

About this clonotype itself: A read error may explain this, as a much larger clone is one base away. The rearrangement uses TRBV10-3 and TRBJ1-3; possibly TRBD1 for D (5 bases). Germline CDR1 reads ENHRY; CDR2 reads SYGVKD. The CDR3 has 15 residues. The CDR3 region is CAISESSGGGNTISF. Here the CDR3 DNA reads TGTGCCATCAGTGAGTCCAGTGGCGGGGGAAACACCATATCTTTT.

The V call is TRBV19, the J call TRBJ2-7; D may be TRBD1 (6 bases). The CDR3 totals 14 residues. CDR1 is LNHDA, CDR2 SQIVND, per germline (reference sequence). V was pared by 3 bases and J by 1 base, with 10 bases between. In DNA, the CDR3 is TGTGCCAGTAGTATCACAGGGATATCCTACGAGCAGTACTTC. It encodes CASSITGISYEQYF.

The gene calls are TRBV2 and TRBJ2-3; D is unresolved. V was shortened by 4 bases and J by 5 bases, with 7 bases between the two germline ends. The CDR3 length is 12 residues. Germline V gene sequence: CDR1 SNHLY, CDR2 FYNNEI. The CDR3 spells CASSVLEDTQYF. The CDR3 DNA is TGTGCCAGCAGTGTTTTAGAAGATACGCAGTATTTT.

This clonotype occurred many times. The genes are TRBV5-1 and TRBJ1-1; 12 bases are a match to TRBD1. The CDR3 extends over 13 amino acids. J lost 10 bases, V lost 0 bases, and 1 base had no gene match. Germline-derived CDR1 and CDR2 are SGHRS and YFSETQ. The DNA for the CDR3 is TGCGCCAGCAGCTTGGGGGGACAGGGGGCAGCTTTCTTT. Residues: CASSLGGQGAAFF.

The chain couples TRBV5-1 to TRBJ2-5, with 9 bases lining up with TRBD2. The CDR3 totals 14 residues. After removal of 0 bases from V and 5 bases from J, the junction contained 2 bases not matched to a gene. Germline CDR1 SGHRS, CDR2 YFSETQ. CDR3 coding DNA: TGCGCCAGCAGCTTGGCGACTAGCGGCGAGACCCAGTACTTC. Protein sequence: CASSLATSGETQYF.

In this sample, this clonotype turned up a few times. The junction departs from the called germline gene at one end, perhaps through a read error. The V call is TRBV7-2, the J call TRBJ2-5; TRBD1 matches 7 bases. This CDR3 is built from 15 residues. CDR1 is SGHTA, CDR2 FQGNSA, per germline. CDR3 DNA: TGTGCCAGCAGCCCTTCGAGGGACAGAGGGGGTCGGGGAGTCTTC. Its translation: CASSPSRDRGGRGVF.

This clonotype was detected a few times. The chain couples TRBV20-1 to TRBJ2-7; D not resolved. The CDR3 spans 12 residues. In germline, CDR1 is DFQATT, CDR2 SNEGSKA (reference sequence). Trimming stripped 4 bases from V and 1 base from J, with 8 bases between. The CDR3 spells CSATGLSYEQYF. The CDR3 bases are TGCAGTGCTACGGGTTTGTCCTACGAGCAGTACTTC.

This clonotype occurred a few times. V is TRBV5-1 and J is TRBJ2-2; D gene unclear. The germline V gene has CDR1 SGHRS and CDR2 YFSETQ. The CDR3 consists of 15 residues. Trimming pared 0 bases from V and 4 bases from J, leaving 10 bases between. The CDR3 nucleotides are TGCGCCAGCAGCTTGGAGTCAGTGGGCACCGGGGAGCTGTTTTTT. Translated, it gives CASSLESVGTGELFF.

This clonotype was picked up many times. The chain recombines TRBV4-3 with TRBJ2-2; no clear D gene. This CDR3 is 15 amino acids long. Trimming stripped 1 base from V and 2 bases from J, with 8 bases between. Germline loops: CDR1 LGHNA, CDR2 YSLEER. The CDR3 spells CASSQVFGNTGELFF. As DNA, the CDR3 is TGCGCCAGCAGCCAAGTCTTCGGAAACACCGGGGAGCTGTTTTTT.

This clonotype occurred many times. The J gene is TRBJ2-7, the V gene TRBV10-3, with 8 bases aligning to TRBD1. Germline V CDR1 and CDR2: ENHRY, SYGVKD. J was trimmed by 4 bases and V by 4 bases; bases with no gene match: 9. The CDR3 sequence is 15 residues long. The CDR3 DNA is TGTGCCATCAGTGGACAGGGGCCGGTCGGGTACGAGCAGTACTTC. Its protein product is CAISGQGPVGYEQYF.

This clonotype was picked up a small number of times. The chain links TRBV12-3 or TRBV12-4 to TRBJ1-5, with 7 nucleotides matching TRBD1. CDR3 length equals 17 residues. Trimming took 5 bases from V and 0 from J; bases not matched to a gene: 10. CDR3 protein: CASSLRTGVYSNQPQHF. In nucleotides, the CDR3 is TGTGCCAGCAGTCTCCGGACAGGAGTTTATAGCAATCAGCCCCAGCATTTT.

This clonotype came up a few times. The V call is TRBV29-1, the J call TRBJ2-7; 11 bases fit TRBD2. J gave up 5 bases and V 3 bases, and 6 bases lay outside the gene matches. From germline, CDR1 is SQVTM and CDR2 ANQGSEA. This CDR3 comprises 14 residues. DNA for the CDR3: TGCAGCGTTGATGATCGGACTAGCGGGCACGAGCAGTACTTC. As protein: CSVDDRTSGHEQYF.

V usage is TRBV20-1 and J usage is TRBJ1-3; D ambiguous. CDR1 and CDR2 (germline): DFQATT, SNEGSKA (reference sequence). V was trimmed by 1 base and J by 7 bases, leaving 14 bases between them. This CDR3 has 14 amino acids. The CDR3 protein is CSARAYGVDNTIYF. The CDR3 nucleotides read TGCAGTGCTAGAGCTTATGGGGTGGACAACACCATATATTTT.